The clone carrying this T cell receptor beta chain turned up a few times. Its antigen is undetermined. These data originate in a study of T and B cells in COVID-19 patients. Study-level results: No sequencing was yet done of CD4+, regulatory or CD8+ subsets, or of SARS-CoV-2-responsive or tetramer+ sorted cells.

TRB was amplified from about 240-490 ng of blood genomic DNA. V lost 3 bases and J lost 0, with 11 bases in between. The CDR3 is made up of 16 amino acids. CDR1 SEHNR and CDR2 FQNEAQ come from the germline V gene (reference sequence). Multiplex PCR with BIOMED2 TRB-A/B primer pools amplified TRB rearrangements. MiXCR, run by TCRdb on the multiplex PCR reads, gives a single entry per CDR3 protein. Of under 10,000 distinct CDR3 sequences in the sample, 28% are singletons; the top ten hold approximately 5.1%. Sequenced: blood. This sequence joins TRBV7-9 and TRBJ1-4; D remains unclear. The clonotype was recovered from a human donor who had recovered from COVID-19. The CDR3: CASSFGRISTNEKLFF. The CDR3, as DNA: TGTGCCAGCAGCTTTGGTAGGATTTCAACTAATGAAAAACTGTTTTTT.